This TCR beta chain was found in a study of cytomegalovirus exposure and HLA in healthy donors. The V gene's germline CDR1 is SGHRS and CDR2 YFSETQ. The trim removed 4 bases at V and 0 bases at J, leaving 10 bases unmatched. The CDR3 sequence is 18 residues long. Only in-frame clones appear in the TCRdb table, and some are missing; sequencing was by immunoSEQ multiplex PCR. The table shows 150,000 to 200,000 clones, with 80% to 85% occurring only once. The gene calls are TRBV5-1 and TRBJ2-7; 13 nucleotides line up with TRBD2. Sequencing input: PBMCs. The sequence came from a woman aged 30 to 39 in good health and CMV-seronegative. The CDR3 loop reads CASSGQGLAGVNSYEQYF. As DNA, the CDR3 is TGCGCCAGCAGCGGACAAGGACTAGCGGGGGTTAACTCCTACGAGCAGTACTTC.